This T cell receptor beta chain came from a study of T cells in Graves' hyperthyroidism and ophthalmopathy. Regarding the study as a whole: Blood shared most expanded thyroid clonotypes above 0.001. Ophthalmopathy was separated from stable hyperthyroidism by a 13 V-J model. With a median lead of around 6.7 months before onset, the model predicted ophthalmopathy.

RNA transcripts provided the source from which TCR beta CDR3 regions were amplified. Primed by the HTBI set, a first-round RT-PCR was run on the TCR CDR3. MiXCR was run by TCRdb on the multiplex PCR reads, yielding one entry per CDR3 protein. The table has some 620,000 distinct CDR3 sequences, around 15% seen once; the top ten hold 3.8%. Points on this clonotype: Its cognate antigen is unknown.

CDR1 is MDHEN and CDR2 is SYDVKM in the germline V gene. V lost 3 bases and J lost 4; bases outside the gene matches: 1. CDR3 length: 15 residues. The clonotype comes from a woman between 25 and 40 years old with Graves' hyperthyroidism. Sequencing was done on a sample of blood. The V call is TRBV28, the J call TRBJ2-5; 14 positions match TRBD2. Written as DNA, the CDR3 is TGTGCCAGCAGTTTGACTAGCGGGAGGGTAGAGACCCAGTACTTC. As protein: CASSLTSGRVETQYF.